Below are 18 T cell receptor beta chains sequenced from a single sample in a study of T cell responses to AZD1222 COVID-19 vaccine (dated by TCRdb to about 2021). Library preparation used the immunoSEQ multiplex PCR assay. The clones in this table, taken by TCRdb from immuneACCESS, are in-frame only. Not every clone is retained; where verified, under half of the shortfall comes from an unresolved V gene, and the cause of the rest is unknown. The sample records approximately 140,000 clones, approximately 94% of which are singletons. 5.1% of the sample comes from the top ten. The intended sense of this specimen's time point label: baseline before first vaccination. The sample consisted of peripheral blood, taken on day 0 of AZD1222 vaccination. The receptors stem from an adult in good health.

Written as DNA, the CDR3 is TGCGCCAGCAGCCCGGGCGGCTTTCCTGGAAACACCATATATTTT. Translation gives CASSPGGFPGNTIYF. This sequence joins TRBV5-1 and TRBJ1-3; D is unclear. Germline V CDR1 and CDR2: SGHRS, YFSETQ. The CDR3 has 15 amino acids. With 4 bases removed from V and 2 bases from J, the gap between germline ends came to 13 bases.

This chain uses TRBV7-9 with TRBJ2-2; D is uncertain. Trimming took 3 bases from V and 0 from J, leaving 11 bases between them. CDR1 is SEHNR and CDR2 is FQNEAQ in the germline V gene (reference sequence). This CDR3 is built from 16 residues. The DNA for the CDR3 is TGTGCCAGCAGCTTTCTCAATCCCTCGAACACCGGGGAGCTGTTTTTT. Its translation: CASSFLNPSNTGELFF.

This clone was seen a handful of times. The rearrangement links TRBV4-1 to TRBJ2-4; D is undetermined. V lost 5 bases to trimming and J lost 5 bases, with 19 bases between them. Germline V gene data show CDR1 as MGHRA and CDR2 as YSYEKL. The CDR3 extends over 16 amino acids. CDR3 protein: CASSGVGFLEENIQYF. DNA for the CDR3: TGCGCCAGCAGCGGCGTCGGGTTCCTAGAGGAAAACATTCAGTACTTC.

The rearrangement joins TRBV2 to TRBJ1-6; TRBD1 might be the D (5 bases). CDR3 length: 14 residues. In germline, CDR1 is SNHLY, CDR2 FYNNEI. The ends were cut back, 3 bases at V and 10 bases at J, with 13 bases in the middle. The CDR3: CASSDRQGGSPLHF. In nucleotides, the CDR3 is TGTGCCAGCAGTGATCGGCAGGGCGGATCACCCCTCCACTTT.

DNA of the CDR3: TGTGCCAGTACTGAGGGGTTGAATCAGCCCCAGCATTTT. Translation: CASTEGLNQPQHF. The V call is TRBV19, the J call TRBJ1-5; possibly TRBD1 for D (5 bases). This CDR3 region has 13 residues. CDR1 is LNHDA and CDR2 is SQIVND in the germline V gene (reference sequence). V lost 7 bases and J lost 4, with 11 bases in between.

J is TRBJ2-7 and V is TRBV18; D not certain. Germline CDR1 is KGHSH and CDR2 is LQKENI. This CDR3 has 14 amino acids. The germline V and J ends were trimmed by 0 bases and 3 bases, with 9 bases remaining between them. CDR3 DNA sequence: TGTGCCAGCTCACCACCGGGTCAAAACTACGAGCAGTACTTC. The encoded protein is CASSPPGQNYEQYF. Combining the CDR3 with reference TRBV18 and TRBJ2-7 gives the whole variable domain NAGVMQNPRHLVRRRGQEARLRCSPMKGHSHVYWYRQLPEEGLKFMVYLQKENIIDESGMPKERFSAEFPKEGPSILRIQQVVRGDSAAYFCASSPPGQNYEQYFGPGTRLTVT.

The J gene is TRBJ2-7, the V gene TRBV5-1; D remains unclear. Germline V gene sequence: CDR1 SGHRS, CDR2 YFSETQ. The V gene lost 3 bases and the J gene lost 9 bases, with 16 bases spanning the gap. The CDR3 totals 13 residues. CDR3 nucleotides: TGCGCCAGCAGCTCCTCAGGCTCCAATGGGCAGTACTTC. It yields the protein CASSSSGSNGQYF.

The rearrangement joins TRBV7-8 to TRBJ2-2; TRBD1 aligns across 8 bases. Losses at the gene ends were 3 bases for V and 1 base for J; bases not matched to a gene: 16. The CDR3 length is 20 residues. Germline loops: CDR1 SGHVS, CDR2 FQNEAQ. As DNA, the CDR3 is TGTGCCAGCAGCTTGCCACACGATAACCCCGGGACAGGGAACACCGGGGAGCTGTTTTTT. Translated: CASSLPHDNPGTGNTGELFF.

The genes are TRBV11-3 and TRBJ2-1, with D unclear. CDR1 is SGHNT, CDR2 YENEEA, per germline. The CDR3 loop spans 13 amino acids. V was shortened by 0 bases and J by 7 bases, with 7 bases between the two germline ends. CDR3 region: CASSLDPRNEQFF. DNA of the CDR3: TGTGCCAGCAGCTTAGATCCCAGAAATGAGCAGTTCTTC.

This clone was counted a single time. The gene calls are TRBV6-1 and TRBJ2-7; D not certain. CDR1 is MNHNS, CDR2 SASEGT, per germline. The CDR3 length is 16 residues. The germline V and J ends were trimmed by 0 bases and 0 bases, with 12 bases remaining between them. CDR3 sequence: CASSEAWPASSYEQYF. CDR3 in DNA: TGTGCCAGCAGTGAAGCGTGGCCGGCGAGCTCCTACGAGCAGTACTTC.

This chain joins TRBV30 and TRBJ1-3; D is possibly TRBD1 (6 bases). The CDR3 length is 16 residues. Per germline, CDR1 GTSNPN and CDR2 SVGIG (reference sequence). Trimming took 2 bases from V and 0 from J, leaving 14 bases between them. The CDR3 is CAWSIWGRSSGNTIYF. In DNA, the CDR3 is TGTGCCTGGAGTATTTGGGGGCGCAGCTCTGGAAACACCATATATTTT.

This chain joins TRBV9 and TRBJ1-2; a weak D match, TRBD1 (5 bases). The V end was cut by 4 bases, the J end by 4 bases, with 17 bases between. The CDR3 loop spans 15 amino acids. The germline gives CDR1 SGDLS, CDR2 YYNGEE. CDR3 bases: TGTGCCAGCAGCCTCGGGGGGAGGGAGACCTATGGCTACACCTTC. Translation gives CASSLGGRETYGYTF.

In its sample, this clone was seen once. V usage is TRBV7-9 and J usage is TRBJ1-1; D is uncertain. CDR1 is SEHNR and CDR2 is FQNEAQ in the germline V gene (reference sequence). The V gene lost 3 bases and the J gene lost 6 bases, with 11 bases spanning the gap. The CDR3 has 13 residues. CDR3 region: CASSFIPGAEAFF. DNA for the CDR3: TGTGCCAGCAGCTTTATTCCCGGGGCTGAAGCTTTCTTT.

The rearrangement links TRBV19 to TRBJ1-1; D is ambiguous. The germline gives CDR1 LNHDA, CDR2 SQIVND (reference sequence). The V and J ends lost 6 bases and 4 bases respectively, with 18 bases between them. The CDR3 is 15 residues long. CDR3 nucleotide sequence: TGTGCCAGTAGCACCCCGTACTCCACCGCCACTGAAGCTTTCTTT. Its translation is CASSTPYSTATEAFF.

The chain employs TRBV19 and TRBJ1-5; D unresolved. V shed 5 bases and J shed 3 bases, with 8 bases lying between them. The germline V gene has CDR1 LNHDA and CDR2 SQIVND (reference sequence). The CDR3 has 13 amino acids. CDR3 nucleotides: TGTGCCAGTAGTCCGCAGGCCAATCAGCCCCAGCATTTT. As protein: CASSPQANQPQHF. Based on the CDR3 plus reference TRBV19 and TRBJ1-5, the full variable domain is DGGITQSPKYLFRKEGQNVTLSCEQNLNHDAMYWYRQDPGQGLRLIYYSQIVNDFQKGDIAEGYSVSREKKESFPLTVTSAQKNPTAFYLCASSPQANQPQHFGDGTRLSIL.

This chain's CDR3 is CASSLSGTYEQYF. CDR3 nucleotides: TGTGCCAGCAGTTTATCAGGAACCTACGAGCAGTACTTC. The chain combines TRBV6-1 with TRBJ2-7; D is uncertain. This CDR3 spans 13 amino acids. Looked up from germline, CDR1 is MNHNS and CDR2 is SASEGT. V lost 5 bases, J lost 2 bases, and 10 bases lay in between.

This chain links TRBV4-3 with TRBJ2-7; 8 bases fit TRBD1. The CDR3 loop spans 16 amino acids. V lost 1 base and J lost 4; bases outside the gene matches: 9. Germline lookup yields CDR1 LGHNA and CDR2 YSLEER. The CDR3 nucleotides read TGCGCCAGCAGCCAAGGGATACAGGGGGGCACTTACGAGCAGTACTTC. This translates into CASSQGIQGGTYEQYF.

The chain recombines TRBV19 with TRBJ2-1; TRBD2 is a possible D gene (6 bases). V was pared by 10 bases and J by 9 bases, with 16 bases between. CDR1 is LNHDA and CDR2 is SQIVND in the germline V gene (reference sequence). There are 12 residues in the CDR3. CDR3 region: CAIRGRRGEQFF. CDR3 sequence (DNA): TGTGCCATCAGAGGGAGGAGGGGTGAGCAGTTCTTC. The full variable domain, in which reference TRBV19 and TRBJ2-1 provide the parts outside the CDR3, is DGGITQSPKYLFRKEGQNVTLSCEQNLNHDAMYWYRQDPGQGLRLIYYSQIVNDFQKGDIAEGYSVSREKKESFPLTVTSAQKNPTAFYLCAIRGRRGEQFFGPGTRLTVL.